A single sample is the source of the 9 T cell receptor beta chains below, sequenced in a study of glioma-infiltrating T cells. The iRepertoire nested amplicon-rescue multiplex PCR amplified TCR alpha and beta CDR3s from RNA. TCRdb called the multiplex PCR reads again in MiXCR, with one record for every CDR3 protein. This sample has some 180,000 distinct CDR3 sequences; more than 30% occur once, and the top ten carry around 20%. Sequenced material: glioma tissue, nonneoplastic brain tissue, or PBMCs (not recorded which). These receptors came from a human donor with low-grade glioma or glioblastoma, undergoing nonglioma brain surgery, or in good health (not recorded which).

The sample holds a few counts of this clonotype. This chain joins TRBV19 and TRBJ2-7; no reliable D call. The CDR3 is 16 residues long. Germline V gene lookup returns CDR1 LNHDA and CDR2 SQIVND (reference sequence). V lost 3 bases and J 1 base, leaving 16 bases between the germline ends. The CDR3 DNA reads as TGTGCCAGTAGTATTGCTATCGATAAAGCATCCTACGAGCAGTACTTC. Translation: CASSIAIDKASYEQYF.

This clonotype has a single count. The chain links TRBV5-1 to TRBJ1-2, with 7 bases aligning to TRBD1. The ends lost 3 bases at V and 6 bases at J; junction bases unmatched: 11. Per germline, CDR1 SGHRS and CDR2 YFSETQ. The CDR3 totals 15 residues. CDR3 bases: TGCGCCAGCAGCTCGGGACAGAGACTGTTCAATGGCTACACCTTC. Translating it yields CASSSGQRLFNGYTF.

The chain has TRBV6-1 and TRBJ2-5, with TRBD2 matching 8 bases. The V gene's germline CDR1 is MNHNS and CDR2 SASEGT. CDR3 length: 18 residues. Losses at the gene ends were 6 bases for V and 5 bases for J; bases not matched to a gene: 20. CDR3 sequence reads: CASSQGEKRENMVETQYF. As DNA, the CDR3 is TGTGCCAGCAGCCAAGGGGAAAAGCGGGAGAATATGGTGGAGACCCAGTACTTC.

Concerning this clonotype itself: This may come from a read error, since a much larger clone is one base off. The chain recombines TRBV7-9 with TRBJ2-3, with D tentatively TRBD1 (6 bases). This CDR3 has 13 amino acids. Germline loops: CDR1 SEHNR, CDR2 FQNEAQ (reference sequence). The CDR3 spells CASSFSRTDKQYF. In DNA, the CDR3 is TGTGCCAGCAGTTTTAGCCGGACAGATAAGCAGTATTTT.

Concerning this clonotype: This sequence may be a read error, since a much larger clone differs from it by one base. J is TRBJ2-7 and V is TRBV7-2, with 13 bases aligning to TRBD2. Germline CDR1 reads SGHTA; CDR2 reads FQGNSA. There are 16 residues in the CDR3. DNA of the CDR3: TGTGCCAGCAGCGGAAAGGGACTAGCGGGGACCTACGGGCAGTACTTC. Translation: CASSGKGLAGTYGQYF. The full variable domain, rest sourced from reference TRBV7-2 and TRBJ2-7, is GAGVSQSPSNKVTEKGKDVELRCDPISGHTALYWYRQSLGQGLEFLIYFQGNSAPDKSGLPSDRFSAERTGGSVSTLTIQRTQQEDSAVYLCASSGKGLAGTYGQYFGPGTRLTVT.

This clonotype was recorded many times. The chain has TRBV19 and TRBJ2-3, with D perhaps matching TRBD1 (6 bases). The V and J ends lost 4 bases and 0 bases respectively, with 8 bases between them. The CDR3 has 14 residues. Germline V gene lookup returns CDR1 LNHDA and CDR2 SQIVND (reference sequence). This chain's CDR3 is CASSRQESTDTQYF. CDR3 sequence (DNA): TGTGCCAGTAGTAGACAGGAGAGCACAGATACGCAGTATTTT.

In its sample, this clonotype was seen a few times. The V gene is TRBV5-6, the J gene TRBJ2-5; 9 bases line up with TRBD1. The CDR3 length is 15 residues. V shed 3 bases and J 5 bases; nucleotides not matched to a gene: 8. Germline CDR1 is SGHDT and CDR2 is YYEEEE. In DNA, the CDR3 is TGTGCCAGCAGCTCGTACTACAGGGGGCAGGAGACCCAGTACTTC. Protein: CASSSYYRGQETQYF.

This clonotype appeared many times. The chain joins TRBV7-9 to TRBJ2-7, with 7 bases lining up with TRBD1. Per germline, CDR1 SEHNR and CDR2 FQNEAQ (reference sequence). Trimming removed 1 base from V and 4 bases from J; junction bases left unmatched: 4. The CDR3 spans 14 residues. The CDR3 loop reads CASSLGTGRYEQYF. In DNA form, the CDR3 reads TGTGCCAGCAGCTTAGGGACAGGTCGGTACGAGCAGTACTTC.

The sample holds many counts of this clonotype. The chain joins TRBV4-1 to TRBJ1-6; D is undetermined. The V end lost 2 bases, the J end lost 9 bases, and 11 bases lay between the germline ends. The CDR3 loop spans 14 amino acids. Germline CDR1 MGHRA, CDR2 YSYEKL. The CDR3: CASSQMDSGSPLHF. In DNA form, the CDR3 reads TGCGCCAGCAGCCAAATGGATTCGGGTTCACCCCTCCACTTT.